The 19 T cell receptor beta chains below all came from one sample that was sequenced in a study of shared clonotypes between healthy human individuals. The method was immunoSEQ multiplex PCR; TCRdb's version includes in-frame clones alone and lacks a portion of them. The sample has approximately 2.3 million clones, 93% seen once. Sequencing used naive CD4+ T cells from PBMCs. This sample's subset: CD45RA+ positively selected. The receptors derive from a man younger than 35 in good health. Some clones in this sample may be carry-over from other donors' samples.

Only one count was recorded for this clone. V gene TRBV10-3 combines with J gene TRBJ1-4; no reliable D call. The CDR3 extends over 14 amino acids. V gave up 4 bases and J gave up 4 bases, with 10 bases separating them. Germline V gives CDR1 ENHRY, CDR2 SYGVKD. The CDR3 here is CAISASRDNEKLFF. The CDR3 region has the DNA TGTGCCATCAGTGCGAGCCGAGATAATGAAAAACTGTTTTTT.

The V gene is TRBV7-8, the J gene TRBJ2-3, with D maybe TRBD1 (5 bases). V lost 1 base to trimming and J lost 1 base, with 15 bases between them. The CDR3 is 17 amino acids. The V gene's germline CDR1 is SGHVS and CDR2 FQNEAQ. The CDR3 nucleotides are TGTGCCAGCAGCTTAGTAGGGGCGCGGAGTGGCACAGATACGCAGTATTTT. It is translated as CASSLVGARSGTDTQYF.

The chain couples TRBV6-1 to TRBJ2-3, with 12 bases identical to TRBD2. V shed 8 bases, J shed 4 bases, and the junction held 1 base outside the gene matches. This CDR3 comprises 13 residues. CDR1 is MNHNS and CDR2 is SASEGT in the germline V gene. CDR3 residues: CASLAGGADTQYF. CDR3 in DNA: TGTGCCAGCCTAGCGGGGGGGGCAGATACGCAGTATTTT.

With respect to this clone: The limits of the CDR3 on the DNA are not certain, so only TCRdb's listed CDR3 is given. This chain uses TRBV7-3 with TRBJ2-3; TRBD2, the table's D call, lacks a check against the DNA. 14 amino acids form the CDR3, both terminal residues included. The germline CDR1 and CDR2 sequences are SGHTA and FQGTGA. CDR3 residues: CASSLRGTFGAQYF.

V is TRBV7-3 and J is TRBJ1-2; D gene unclear. The germline CDR1 and CDR2 sequences are SGHTA and FQGTGA. The CDR3 is 13 amino acids. V was shortened by 5 bases and J by 1 base, with 8 bases between the two germline ends. For the CDR3, the DNA is TGTGCCAGCAGCAACGGCCTTAACTATGGCTACACCTTC. Residues: CASSNGLNYGYTF.

The chain is built from TRBV5-4 and TRBJ2-3; 9 positions match TRBD1. This CDR3 contains 16 residues. The V segment lost 4 bases and the J segment 5 bases; nucleotides outside the gene matches: 11. Germline assignment: CDR1 SGHNT and CDR2 YYREEE (reference sequence). CDR3 loop: CASSPEPGQGGDTQYF. The CDR3 region has the DNA TGTGCCAGCAGCCCAGAACCGGGACAGGGAGGAGATACGCAGTATTTT.

About this clone: Other DNA sequences in the sample encode the same CDR3. The rearrangement uses TRBV5-1 and TRBJ1-4; no clear D gene. The CDR3 is made up of 14 amino acids. From germline, CDR1 is SGHRS and CDR2 YFSETQ. The germline V and J ends were trimmed by 3 bases and 7 bases, with 13 bases remaining between them. In DNA form, the CDR3 reads TGCGCCAGCAGCTCTGGAGGGCTCGGTGAAAAACTGTTTTTT. Translating it yields CASSSGGLGEKLFF.

The rearrangement joins TRBV30 to TRBJ2-1, with 11 bases lining up with TRBD2. This CDR3 comprises 17 residues. Germline V gene sequence: CDR1 GTSNPN, CDR2 SVGIG (reference sequence). J lost 3 bases, V lost 3 bases, and 10 bases had no gene match. The CDR3 region has the DNA TGTGCCTGGAGCAACGGCGGACTAGCGGGTTACTACAATGAGCAGTTCTTC. As protein: CAWSNGGLAGYYNEQFF.

The chain links TRBV19 to TRBJ1-1; 8 bases line up with TRBD1. The CDR3 has 15 amino acids. The V gene end was trimmed by 5 bases and the J gene end by 1 base; junction bases not matched to a gene: 6. In germline, CDR1 is LNHDA, CDR2 SQIVND (reference sequence). The CDR3 bases are TGTGCCAGTAGTTCGGCAGGGGGCAAGAACACTGAAGCTTTCTTT. As protein: CASSSAGGKNTEAFF.

This sequence joins TRBV5-1 and TRBJ2-2; 7 nucleotides agree with TRBD2. Trimming at V came to 4 bases and at J to 3 bases, leaving 6 bases not matched to a gene. The CDR3 is 15 residues long. CDR1 is SGHRS, CDR2 YFSETQ, per germline. The CDR3 loop is CASSLGGADTGELFF. The CDR3 coding sequence is TGCGCCAGCAGCCTGGGAGGGGCCGACACCGGGGAGCTGTTTTTT.

This clone is a singleton in its sample. This chain joins TRBV4-1 and TRBJ2-7; 7 positions match TRBD2. J gave up 6 bases and V 1 base, and 15 bases lay outside the gene matches. The CDR3 has 17 residues. Germline V gene data show CDR1 as MGHRA and CDR2 as YSYEKL. In DNA, the CDR3 is TGCGCCAGCAGCCAAGGGCTAGCGGACTCTCGGAGCGGCGAGCAGTACTTC. This gives the protein CASSQGLADSRSGEQYF.

V usage is TRBV29-1 and J usage is TRBJ1-1; D is unresolved. Trimming removed 5 bases from V and 3 bases from J, with 16 bases in between. The CDR3 totals 14 residues. Looked up from germline, CDR1 is SQVTM and CDR2 is ANQGSEA. In nucleotides, the CDR3 is TGCAGCGTTTACCGACCCGACATTGACACTGAAGCTTTCTTT. It specifies CSVYRPDIDTEAFF.

This chain joins TRBV7-9 and TRBJ2-2; D call uncertain. This CDR3 region has 13 residues. Deletions cut 1 base from V and 6 bases from J, with 6 bases between. The germline gives CDR1 SEHNR, CDR2 FQNEAQ (reference sequence). The CDR3: CASSLVLSGELFF. CDR3 DNA: TGTGCCAGCAGCTTAGTACTGTCCGGGGAGCTGTTTTTT.

The CDR3 bases are TGTGCCAGCTCCCTAGCAGGGCGAGCCTACGAGCAGTACTTC. It encodes CASSLAGRAYEQYF. The rearrangement uses TRBV18 and TRBJ2-7, with D perhaps matching TRBD1 or TRBD2 (5 bases each). V dropped 6 bases and J dropped 2 bases, with 14 bases sitting between them. The CDR3 runs 14 residues. Germline V gives CDR1 KGHSH, CDR2 LQKENI.

Remarks on this clone: A junction end diverges from the germline sequence, so it may reflect a read error. This chain connects TRBV10-3 to TRBJ2-1, with TRBD1 matching over 7 bases. CDR3 length equals 16 residues. Germline CDR1 ENHRY, CDR2 SYGVKD. This chain's CDR3 is CASSYSGTEAYNEQFF. The CDR3, as DNA: TGTGCCAGCAGTTATTCCGGGACAGAAGCCTACAATGAGCAGTTCTTC.

The rearrangement joins TRBV28 to TRBJ1-5; weak D call: TRBD1 (6 bases). The CDR3 runs 13 residues. Germline CDR1 is MDHEN and CDR2 is SYDVKM. Trimming cost V 4 bases and J 5 bases, with 9 bases left between them. This chain's CDR3 is CASSWGPDQPQHF. The CDR3 coding sequence is TGTGCCAGCAGTTGGGGGCCGGATCAGCCCCAGCATTTT.

The chain couples TRBV10-3 to TRBJ2-2; 8 nucleotides line up with TRBD1. V was pared by 6 bases and J by 2 bases, with 5 bases of the junction left unmatched. The CDR3 length is 15 residues. Germline lookup yields CDR1 ENHRY and CDR2 SYGVKD. The CDR3 DNA reads TGTGCCATCAGCCAGGGGGCTCGCAACACCGGGGAGCTGTTTTTT. It codes for CAISQGARNTGELFF.

This chain uses TRBV9 with TRBJ1-2; no clear D gene. The V gene's germline CDR1 is SGDLS and CDR2 YYNGEE. Trimming pared 4 bases from V and 8 bases from J, leaving 21 bases between. The CDR3 sequence is 15 residues long. CDR3 protein: CASSQTPRTLGGYTF. DNA for the CDR3: TGTGCCAGCAGCCAAACCCCTAGGACCTTGGGCGGCTACACCTTC.

The V and J genes are TRBV5-1 and TRBJ2-5, with D unclear. The end of the DNA aligns better with TRBJ2-7, so the J call may be wrong. The CDR3 spans 14 residues. Germline loops: CDR1 SGHRS, CDR2 YFSETQ. This CDR3 reads CASSWSVTTYEQYF. In DNA, the CDR3 is TGCGCCAGCAGCTGGTCAGTAACCACCTACGAGCAGTACTTC.